These 2 T cell receptor beta chains share one sample of origin, sequenced in a study of T cell repertoires in cytomegalovirus infection (dated by TCRdb to between 2018 and 2020). Sequencing was performed on an Illumina HiSeq 1500. TCRdb reran the public reads through fastp at Q25 and MiXCR, keeping productive beta chains. Rows matching on CDR3 protein sequence are summarized as one entry with the most common DNA and genes. This sample is represented by some 220,000 distinct CDR3 sequences; 9% to 15% of them were singletons. The top ten clones comprise 1.5% to 2% of the sample. The source material was PBMCs. The source is a human donor in good health (CMV status not recorded). Some clones in this sample may be carry-over from other donors' samples.

This clonotype was detected many times. The chain joins TRBV28 to TRBJ2-5; TRBD1 agrees at 8 bases. Germline-derived CDR1 and CDR2 are MDHEN and SYDVKM. Unmatched junction bases numbered 0, after V lost 0 bases and J lost 3 bases. CDR3 length equals 14 residues. This chain's CDR3 is CASSLWTGEETQYF. The CDR3 bases are TGTGCCAGCAGTTTATGGACAGGGGAAGAGACCCAGTACTTC.

The rearrangement uses TRBV28 and TRBJ2-7; tentative D call: TRBD2 (6 bases). The germline V and J ends were trimmed by 8 bases and 4 bases, with 15 bases remaining between them. The CDR3 loop spans 13 amino acids. Germline-derived CDR1 and CDR2 are MDHEN and SYDVKM. The DNA of the CDR3 is TGTGCCAGCGGCGGGGTCACTTTTTACGAGCAGTACTTC. It specifies CASGGVTFYEQYF.